This T cell receptor (beta chain) was captured in a study of regulatory T cells in long-lasting Graves disease. This clonotype was found many times. Its antigen remains unidentified. V was clipped by 1 base and J by 0 bases, with 12 bases between them. Germline lookup yields CDR1 MNHEY and CDR2 SVGAGI. The CDR3 totals 16 residues. Overall study results and limits: Persistent patients shared more public clonotypes (fewer than 3,000) than newly diagnosed patients (under 1,000).

Noted time point: newly diagnosed GD, antithyroid drugs for less than 3 months. The authors made the TCR library using RNA they extracted from PBMCs. Construction of the TCR beta libraries employed iRepertoire HTBI primers in conjunction with Arm-PCR of CDR3 regions. TCRdb analysed the multiplex PCR reads with MiXCR anew, one entry per CDR3 protein. The sample holds about 470,000 distinct CDR3 sequences; about 15% are singletons and the top ten take approximately 16%. The data also belong to a second study, concerning T cells in Graves' hyperthyroidism and ophthalmopathy. This second study notes: Patients counted as stable if ophthalmopathy did not develop within 18 months. Each diagnosis was grounded in clinical symptoms, serum thyroxine and TRAb, thyroid ultrasound, and orbital computed tomography. Model output signaled ophthalmopathy a median roughly 6 months ahead of onset.

The receptor was derived from a woman between 25 and 40 years old with Graves disease. V is TRBV6-5 and J is TRBJ1-1; weak D call: TRBD1 (5 bases). The starting material was peripheral blood mononuclear cells (PBMCs), obtained at new diagnosis, from a patient treated with antithyroid drugs. Here the CDR3 reads CASSYFEGRMNTEAFF. The CDR3 coding sequence is TGTGCCAGCAGTTACTTCGAGGGGAGGATGAACACTGAAGCTTTCTTT.